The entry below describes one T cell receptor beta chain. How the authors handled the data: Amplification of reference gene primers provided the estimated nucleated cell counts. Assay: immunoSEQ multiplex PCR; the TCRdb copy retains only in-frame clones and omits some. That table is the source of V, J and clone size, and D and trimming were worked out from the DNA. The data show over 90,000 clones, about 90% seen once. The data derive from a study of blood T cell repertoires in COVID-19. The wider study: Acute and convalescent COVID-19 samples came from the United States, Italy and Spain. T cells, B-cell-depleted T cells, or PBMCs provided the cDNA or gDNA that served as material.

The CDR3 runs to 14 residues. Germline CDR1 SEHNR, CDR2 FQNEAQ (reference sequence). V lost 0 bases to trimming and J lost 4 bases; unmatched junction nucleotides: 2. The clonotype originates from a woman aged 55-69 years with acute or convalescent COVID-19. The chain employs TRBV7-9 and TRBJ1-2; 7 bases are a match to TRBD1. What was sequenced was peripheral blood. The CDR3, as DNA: TGTGCCAGCAGCTTAGCCGGACAGGTCTATGGCTACACCTTC. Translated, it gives CASSLAGQVYGYTF.